This TCR beta chain was captured in a study of patients and donors after allogeneic stem cell transplantation. J lost 6 bases, V lost 10 bases, and 13 bases had no gene match. CDR3 size: 14 residues. In germline, CDR1 is SGHAT, CDR2 FQNNGV. Each CDR3 protein gets one entry after TCRdb re-called the RT-PCR reads with MiXCR. The sample has 800,000 to 1,000,000 distinct CDR3 sequences, 18% seen once. The sample comprised blood, either unsorted or a sorted T cell fraction (not recorded which). This TCR derives from a human donor who was either an allogeneic HSCT recipient or a stem cell or donor lymphocyte infusion donor (not recorded which). It is not recorded whose cells these are; they may come from a transplant donor. The rearrangement uses TRBV11-2 and TRBJ2-3; TRBD2 agrees at 7 bases. CDR3 nucleotides: TGTGCCACCCGCCCCGGACTAGATGGGGATACGCAGTATTTT. Translating it yields CATRPGLDGDTQYF.